The 28 T cell receptor beta chains presented below share a single source sample, sequenced in a study of shared clonotypes between healthy human individuals (dated by TCRdb to about 2020). Receptor amplification or capture employed the immunoSEQ multiplex PCR assay. Here the immuneACCESS table is served through TCRdb, limited to in-frame sequences with V and J called. Missing clones are a known gap in these copies; in checked studies unresolved V genes cover under half, and the rest lacks a known reason. This sample lists some 1,600,000 clones; 98% were detected once. Approximately 0.45% of the sample belongs to the ten largest clones. The sequenced material came from naive CD4+ T cells sorted from blood. This specimen's cell subset or site label, per the study, means: CD45RA+ positively selected. These receptors were obtained from a man aged 25-40 years in good health.

This clone was seen just once. This sequence joins TRBV7-2 and TRBJ2-1; TRBD2 matches at 10 bases. V was pared by 4 bases and J by 9 bases, with 9 bases of the junction left unmatched. CDR1 and CDR2 from the germline V gene are SGHTA and FQGNSA. CDR3 size: 15 residues. In DNA, the CDR3 is TGTGCCAGCAGCTCGCGACTAGCGGGCCGGGGTGAGCAGTTCTTC. This sequence encodes CASSSRLAGRGEQFF.

The V gene is TRBV6-5, the J gene TRBJ2-7, with 12 bases matching TRBD2. Germline-derived CDR1 and CDR2 are MNHEY and SVGAGI. CDR3 length: 16 amino acids. The trim removed 2 bases at V and 2 bases at J, leaving 4 bases unmatched. The DNA for the CDR3 is TGTGCCAGCAGTTACCGGACTAGCGGGATCCCCTACGAGCAGTACTTC. Its protein is CASSYRTSGIPYEQYF.

The gene calls are TRBV18 and TRBJ2-5, with D possibly matching TRBD2 (5 bases). The CDR3 consists of 16 residues. With 6 bases removed from V and 5 bases from J, the gap between germline ends came to 22 bases. Germline V gene data show CDR1 as KGHSH and CDR2 as LQKENI. CDR3 DNA: TGTGCCAGCTCGCCGTATGCCCCCGGCTCGGGGGAGACCCAGTACTTC. It encodes CASSPYAPGSGETQYF.

The genes are TRBV19 and TRBJ2-3; 10 bases agree with TRBD2. This CDR3 spans 15 amino acids. Per germline, CDR1 LNHDA and CDR2 SQIVND (reference sequence). V lost 8 bases and J lost 3; bases outside the gene matches: 8. The CDR3 DNA is TGTGCCAGTTCCGGACTAGCGGCCATAACAGATACGCAGTATTTT. Its protein is CASSGLAAITDTQYF.

The rearrangement joins TRBV2 to TRBJ2-5; 9 bases fit TRBD2. The CDR3 has 16 residues. Germline CDR1 is SNHLY and CDR2 is FYNNEI. J gave up 6 bases and V 5 bases, and 13 bases lay outside the gene matches. CDR3 coding DNA: TGTGCCAGCAGTCTTACTAGCGGGTCAAATCGCAAGACCCAGTACTTC. It codes for CASSLTSGSNRKTQYF.

The chain joins TRBV10-2 to TRBJ2-5, with no clear D. Germline CDR1 and CDR2: WSHSY and SAAADI. V lost 4 bases to trimming and J lost 3 bases, with 12 bases between them. The CDR3 extends over 14 amino acids. The CDR3 here is CASSVWQKEETQYF. The CDR3 nucleotides are TGCGCCAGCAGTGTTTGGCAGAAGGAAGAGACCCAGTACTTC.

The gene calls are TRBV6-5 and TRBJ1-5, with D perhaps being TRBD1 or TRBD2 (6 bases each). The J call may be mistaken, given a closer DNA end match to TRBJ2-3. Germline V gives CDR1 MNHEY, CDR2 SVGAGI. This CDR3 has 15 amino acids. CDR3 coding DNA: TGTGCCAGCAGTTGGGGGGCCGAGAATCGTCAGCCCCAGTATTTT. The encoded protein is CASSWGAENRQPQYF.

V gene TRBV18 combines with J gene TRBJ2-7, with D tentatively TRBD1 or TRBD2 (5 bases each). CDR3 length: 13 residues. Germline V gene sequence: CDR1 KGHSH, CDR2 LQKENI. The V and J ends lost 5 bases and 2 bases respectively, with 10 bases between them. CDR3 in DNA: TGTGCCAGCTCATGGGACGGAACCTACGAGCAGTACTTC. This gives the protein CASSWDGTYEQYF.

The rearrangement joins TRBV27 to TRBJ2-1; 13 bases fit TRBD2. CDR3 length: 19 residues. Germline CDR1 is MNHEY and CDR2 is SMNVEV (reference sequence). V was pared by 1 base and J by 8 bases, with 14 bases of the junction left unmatched. In DNA, the CDR3 is TGTGCCAGCAGTTTATTCGCACACCAACTAGCGGGAGGGTTCGATGAGCAGTTCTTC. Its translation is CASSLFAHQLAGGFDEQFF.

The CDR3 DNA is TGTGCCAGCAGCTCGGGACAGGGATTTTACGAGCAGTACTTC. This gives the protein CASSSGQGFYEQYF. The J gene is TRBJ2-7, the V gene TRBV5-4, with 9 bases matching TRBD1. This CDR3 has 14 residues. Germline-derived CDR1 and CDR2 are SGHNT and YYREEE (reference sequence). The ends lost 3 bases at V and 4 bases at J; junction bases unmatched: 5.

As regards this clone: The same CDR3 can be traced to other DNA sequences in this sample. The chain links TRBV29-1 to TRBJ2-5; D tentatively fits TRBD1 or TRBD2 (6 bases each). The CDR3 length is 12 residues. Germline CDR1 and CDR2: SQVTM and ANQGSEA. The V end lost 3 bases, the J end lost 5 bases, and 10 bases lay between the germline ends. The CDR3 DNA is TGCAGCGTTGAGAAGGGGGGCGAGACCCAGTACTTC. The encoded protein is CSVEKGGETQYF. The full variable domain, completed using reference TRBV29-1 and TRBJ2-5, is SAVISQKPSRDICQRGTSLTIQCQVDSQVTMMFWYRQQPGQSLTLIATANQGSEATYESGFVIDKFPISRPNLTFSTLTVSNMSPEDSSIYLCSVEKGGETQYFGPGTRLLVL.

The chain carries TRBV5-1 and TRBJ2-4, with TRBD2 matching 8 bases. Trimming at V came to 0 bases and at J to 1 base, leaving 6 bases not matched to a gene. Germline V lookup: CDR1 SGHRS, CDR2 YFSETQ. CDR3 length: 17 residues. The CDR3 DNA is TGCGCCAGCAGCTTGGAGACGGGAGGGATGGCCAAAAACATTCAGTACTTC. Protein sequence: CASSLETGGMAKNIQYF.

In DNA form, the CDR3 reads TGTGCCAGCAGCTTGGCCCGGCTAGCGGGAGCCAATGAGCAGTTCTTC. It specifies CASSLARLAGANEQFF. V gene TRBV5-5 combines with J gene TRBJ2-1, with 10 bases fitting TRBD2. Per germline, CDR1 SGHKS and CDR2 YYEKEE (reference sequence). The junction had 6 bases not matched to a gene; V was cut back by 0 bases and J by 6 bases. The CDR3 contains 16 residues.

The genes are TRBV7-2 and TRBJ2-1; no definite D call. The germline V gene has CDR1 SGHTA and CDR2 FQGNSA. V lost 1 base, J lost 5 bases, and 6 bases lay in between. The CDR3 runs to 13 residues. The CDR3 DNA reads as TGTGCCAGCAGCTTAGGGCTCAACAATGAGCAGTTCTTC. Protein: CASSLGLNNEQFF.

The rearrangement joins TRBV4-2 to TRBJ2-7; 10 nucleotides agree with TRBD2. Germline assignment: CDR1 LGHNA and CDR2 YNFKEQ. The CDR3 is 17 residues long. The V and J ends lost 3 bases and 0 bases, in that order; junction bases with no gene match: 8. The CDR3 protein is CASSHTPSGSLSYEQYF. The CDR3 DNA follows: TGTGCCAGCAGCCATACCCCTAGCGGGAGTCTCTCCTACGAGCAGTACTTC.

CDR3 sequence: CAISESASANSYEQYF. In DNA, the CDR3 is TGTGCCATCAGTGAGTCGGCTAGCGCAAACTCCTACGAGCAGTACTTC. This chain connects TRBV10-3 to TRBJ2-7, with D perhaps TRBD2 (6 bases). Germline-derived CDR1 and CDR2 are ENHRY and SYGVKD. Trimming pared 0 bases from V and 0 bases from J, leaving 12 bases between. The CDR3 sequence is 16 residues long.

The V gene is TRBV20-1, the J gene TRBJ2-4; D perhaps matches TRBD1 (5 bases). Germline V gives CDR1 DFQATT, CDR2 SNEGSKA (reference sequence). The CDR3 contains 11 residues. Trimming took 6 bases from V and 7 from J, leaving 10 bases between them. The CDR3 sequence is CSAGHGNIQYF. CDR3 coding DNA: TGCAGTGCAGGACACGGGAACATTCAGTACTTC.

In its sample, this clone was seen once. The chain joins TRBV30 to TRBJ1-4; no clear D gene. Germline CDR1 is GTSNPN and CDR2 is SVGIG (reference sequence). Trimming took 2 bases from V and 7 from J, leaving 8 bases between them. The CDR3 is 12 residues long. CDR3 nucleotides: TGTGCCTGGAGTCGGCAATCTGAAAAACTGTTTTTT. Translated: CAWSRQSEKLFF.

This chain joins TRBV5-4 and TRBJ1-1; no reliable D call. Germline lookup yields CDR1 SGHNT and CDR2 YYREEE (reference sequence). The CDR3 length is 13 residues. Trimming shortened V by 4 bases and J by 6 bases, and 13 bases separated the two germline ends. The CDR3 DNA is TGTGCCAGCAGCCGGTATCCAGGTCCTGAAGCTTTCTTT. The encoded protein is CASSRYPGPEAFF.

The gene calls are TRBV19 and TRBJ2-1; a weak D match, TRBD2 (6 bases). The CDR3 consists of 17 residues. With 4 bases removed from V and 5 bases from J, the gap between germline ends came to 21 bases. Germline V gives CDR1 LNHDA, CDR2 SQIVND (reference sequence). DNA for the CDR3: TGTGCCAGTAGTACTTACTGGCGGGACCGTACGGACAATGAGCAGTTCTTC. Translated: CASSTYWRDRTDNEQFF.

The CDR3, as DNA: TGTGCCAGCAGTCGAGGGGTGGTATACAATGAGCAGTTCTTC. The encoded protein is CASSRGVVYNEQFF. V gene TRBV11-2 combines with J gene TRBJ2-1, with D possibly called TRBD1 or TRBD2 (5 bases each). The germline V and J ends were trimmed by 6 bases and 4 bases, with 13 bases remaining between them. From germline, CDR1 is SGHAT and CDR2 FQNNGV. The CDR3 covers 14 residues. The complete variable domain, with remaining parts taken from reference TRBV11-2 and TRBJ2-1, reads EAGVAQSPRYKIIEKRQSVAFWCNPISGHATLYWYQQILGQGPKLLIQFQNNGVVDDSQLPKDRFSAERLKGVDSTLKIQPAKLEDSAVYLCASSRGVVYNEQFFGPGTRLTVL.

In its sample, this clone was seen once. The chain uses TRBV11-3 and TRBJ1-2, with D tentatively TRBD1 (5 bases). V lost 1 base and J lost 4, with 19 bases in between. The CDR3 runs to 17 residues. CDR1 SGHNT and CDR2 YENEEA come from the germline V gene. The CDR3 nucleotides are TGTGCCAGCAGCTTAGGCTGGCTGGGCTTCGGGGGCTATGGCTACACCTTC. This gives the protein CASSLGWLGFGGYGYTF.

This sequence joins TRBV5-6 and TRBJ2-3, with 7 bases lining up with TRBD1. Germline V gene data show CDR1 as SGHDT and CDR2 as YYEEEE. CDR3 length: 15 amino acids. V dropped 6 bases and J dropped 0; count of bases not matched to a gene: 7. This CDR3 reads CASNLGQSSTDTQYF. The DNA for the CDR3 is TGTGCCAGCAACCTGGGACAGTCTAGCACAGATACGCAGTATTTT.

The V gene is TRBV28, the J gene TRBJ2-7, with D tentatively TRBD1 (6 bases). Trimming cost V 11 bases and J 3 bases, with 14 bases left between them. This CDR3 region has 12 residues. The germline gives CDR1 MDHEN, CDR2 SYDVKM. The CDR3 DNA follows: TGTGCCGTATCGGGGACACTCTACGAGCAGTACTTC. Protein product: CAVSGTLYEQYF.

The genes are TRBV4-3 and TRBJ1-4, with 7 positions matching TRBD1. There are 15 residues in the CDR3. V was clipped by 0 bases and J by 8 bases; unmatched bases: 6. CDR1 and CDR2 from the germline V gene are LGHNA and YSLEER. CDR3 DNA sequence: TGCGCCAGCAGCCAAGAAGGCAGGGGGGCGGAAAAACTGTTTTTT. Protein sequence: CASSQEGRGAEKLFF.

The CDR3 region is CASSISIDEQYF. The CDR3 nucleotides are TGTGCCAGCAGCATTAGCATCGACGAGCAGTACTTC. The rearrangement joins TRBV7-9 to TRBJ2-7; D gene unclear. Per germline, CDR1 SEHNR and CDR2 FQNEAQ (reference sequence). V gave up 5 bases and J gave up 5 bases, with 10 bases separating them. The CDR3 totals 12 residues.

J is TRBJ1-1 and V is TRBV28, with D tentatively TRBD1 (5 bases). Germline V gene lookup returns CDR1 MDHEN and CDR2 SYDVKM. Trimming shortened V by 1 base and J by 2 bases, and 8 bases separated the two germline ends. CDR3 length: 14 amino acids. The CDR3 loop is CASSLSGPNTEAFF. For the CDR3, the DNA is TGTGCCAGCAGTTTATCAGGGCCCAACACTGAAGCTTTCTTT.

This rearrangement joins TRBV5-4 to TRBJ1-2; D is ambiguous. CDR3 size: 15 residues. Germline V gene lookup returns CDR1 SGHNT and CDR2 YYREEE (reference sequence). V was cut by 5 bases and J by 4 bases, with 18 bases left in between. This CDR3 is CASSLYPGKTYGYTF. CDR3 nucleotide sequence: TGTGCCAGCAGTCTGTACCCAGGAAAGACCTATGGCTACACCTTC.